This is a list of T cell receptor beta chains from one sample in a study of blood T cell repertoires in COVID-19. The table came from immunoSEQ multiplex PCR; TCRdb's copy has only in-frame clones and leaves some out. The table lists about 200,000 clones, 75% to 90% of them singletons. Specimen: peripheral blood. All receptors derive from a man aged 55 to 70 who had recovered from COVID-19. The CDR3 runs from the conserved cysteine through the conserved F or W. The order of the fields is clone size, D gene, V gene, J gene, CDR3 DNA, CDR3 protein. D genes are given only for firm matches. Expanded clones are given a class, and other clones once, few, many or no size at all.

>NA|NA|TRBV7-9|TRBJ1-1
TGTGCCAGCAGCTTAGTTGGTGCAGGGAGGGGTACTGAAGCTTTCTTT
CASSLVGAGRGTEAFF
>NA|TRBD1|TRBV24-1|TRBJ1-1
TGTGCCACCAGCCTAGGGGGCTTAGACACTGAAGCTTTCTTT
CATSLGGLDTEAFF
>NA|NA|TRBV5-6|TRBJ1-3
TGTGCCAGCAGCTTCACACAGTCTGGAAACACCATATATTTT
CASSFTQSGNTIYF
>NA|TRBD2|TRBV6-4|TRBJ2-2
TGTGCCAGCAGCCGACATAGCGGGAGGGCGGACACCGGGGAGCTGTTTTTT
CASSRHSGRADTGELFF
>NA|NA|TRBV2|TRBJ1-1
TGTGCCAGCAGGGCGGACAGGAACACTGAAGCTTTCTTT
CASRADRNTEAFF
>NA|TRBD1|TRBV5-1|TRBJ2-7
TGCGCCAGCAGCTCCGGCTATGGGACAGGGTTGCACGAGCAGTACTTC
CASSSGYGTGLHEQYF
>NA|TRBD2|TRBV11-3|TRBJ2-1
TGTGCCAGCAGCTTAACGGGACTAGCGGAGGAAAAGCAGTTCTTC
CASSLTGLAEEKQFF
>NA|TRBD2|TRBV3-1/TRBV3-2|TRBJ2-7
TGTGCCAGCAGCCACACTAGCGGGGCCTACGAGCAGTACTTC
CASSHTSGAYEQYF
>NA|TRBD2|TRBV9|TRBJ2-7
TGTGCCAGCGCCAGAGCGGCTAGCGGCTCCTACGAGCAGTACTTC
CASARAASGSYEQYF
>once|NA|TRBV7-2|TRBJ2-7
TGTGCCAGCAGCGTCACTAGCTTCGTTACCTACGAGCAGTACTTC
CASSVTSFVTYEQYF
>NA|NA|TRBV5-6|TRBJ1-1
TGTGCCAGCAGCTTCCTAGACAGAAACACTGAAGCTTTCTTT
CASSFLDRNTEAFF
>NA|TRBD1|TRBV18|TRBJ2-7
TGTGCCAGCTCCCCCGGACAGGGAGACGAGCAGTACTTC
CASSPGQGDEQYF
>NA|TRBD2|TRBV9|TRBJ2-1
TGTGCCAGCAGCGTAGCTTGGGGGAGGGCTTACAATGAGCAGTTCTTC
CASSVAWGRAYNEQFF
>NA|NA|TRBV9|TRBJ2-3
TGTGCCAGCAGCGTAGGATCGGTGGGGGGAACAGATACGCAGTATTTT
CASSVGSVGGTDTQYF
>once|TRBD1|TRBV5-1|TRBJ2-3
TGCGCCAGCAGCTTGGGAACAGCCCGACCGGGACAGGGGTCAGATACGCAGTATTTT
CASSLGTARPGQGSDTQYF
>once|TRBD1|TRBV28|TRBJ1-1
TGTGCCAGCAGTCCAGGGGGCTGGAACACTGAAGCTTTCTTT
CASSPGGWNTEAFF
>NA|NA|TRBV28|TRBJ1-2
TGTGCCAGCATTTATTCGGGGGGAATTAACTATGGCTACACCTTC
CASIYSGGINYGYTF
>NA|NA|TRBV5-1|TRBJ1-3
TGCGCCAGCAGCTTGGCGCAGGGGACTGGAAACACCATATATTTT
CASSLAQGTGNTIYF
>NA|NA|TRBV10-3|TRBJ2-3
TGTGCCATCAGGGGAGCGGGCGTCCCCACAGATACGCAGTATTTT
CAIRGAGVPTDTQYF
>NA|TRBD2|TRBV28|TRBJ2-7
TGTGCCAGCAGTTTTTTCCCGGGGGGAAGCTCCTACGAGCAGTACTTC
CASSFFPGGSSYEQYF
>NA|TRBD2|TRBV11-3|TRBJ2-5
TGTGCCAGCAGCTTGGGACTAGCGGGAGATCAAGAGACCCAGTACTTC
CASSLGLAGDQETQYF
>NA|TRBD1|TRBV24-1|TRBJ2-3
TGTGCCACCAGCGGTGACAGGGGGGATACGCAGTATTTT
CATSGDRGDTQYF
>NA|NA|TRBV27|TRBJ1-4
TGTGCCAGCAGTTTATCAGCAAACCTAAATGAAAAACTGTTTTTT
CASSLSANLNEKLFF
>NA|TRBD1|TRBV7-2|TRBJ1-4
TGTGCCAGCAGCTTAAGAGGCGGACAGGGTGGCGAAAAACTGTTTTTT
CASSLRGGQGGEKLFF
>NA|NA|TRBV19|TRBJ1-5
TGTGCCAGTACCCTAGACGGCAATCAGCCCCAGCATTTT
CASTLDGNQPQHF
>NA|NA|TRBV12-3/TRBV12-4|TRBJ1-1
TGTGCCAGCATTTCAGGGAGGGCTGAAGCTTTCTTT
CASISGRAEAFF